This T cell receptor beta chain was retrieved from a study of T cell responses to AZD1222 COVID-19 vaccine. Clones were read by immunoSEQ multiplex PCR, and TCRdb kept only the in-frame ones, dropping some. The sample has 100,000 or so clones; 70% to 90% are singletons. V was pared by 0 bases and J by 0 bases, with 7 bases of the junction left unmatched. The CDR3 runs to 18 residues. Germline V lookup: CDR1 LGHNA, CDR2 YNFKEQ. The source is an adult in good health. Sample: peripheral blood, taken on day 0 of AZD1222 vaccination. The chain is built from TRBV4-2 and TRBJ1-3; TRBD1 matches 8 bases. The CDR3 coding sequence is TGTGCCAGCAGCCAAGAGACGGGGACAGGTGTCTCTGGAAACACCATATATTTT. Amino acid sequence: CASSQETGTGVSGNTIYF.